This T cell receptor beta chain was found in a study of T cell changes during pregnancy in multiple sclerosis. The method was immunoSEQ multiplex PCR; TCRdb's version includes in-frame clones alone and lacks a portion of them. The data hold 60,000 to 75,000 clones, with about 91% observed a single time. Germline values: CDR1 MRHNA, CDR2 SNTAGT. CDR3 size: 14 residues. Trimming pared 0 bases from V and 3 bases from J, leaving 9 bases between. The TCR was taken from a female donor with multiple sclerosis, enrolled in a pregnancy study. The V gene is TRBV6-4, the J gene TRBJ2-7; no definite D call. Sequencing was performed on peripheral blood, taken after pregnancy. CDR3 region: CASSDSGSDYEQYF. DNA for the CDR3: TGTGCCAGCAGTGACTCTGGCAGCGACTACGAGCAGTACTTC.